This T cell receptor (beta chain) was sequenced for a study of blood T cell repertoires in COVID-19. Germline V gene lookup returns CDR1 LNHDA and CDR2 SQIVND (reference sequence). J gave up 5 bases and V 6 bases, and 4 bases lay outside the gene matches. The CDR3 loop spans 13 amino acids. Original processing methods: Reference gene primer amplification gave estimated nucleated cell counts. Produced via immunoSEQ multiplex PCR; TCRdb's table is partial and in-frame only. D and trimming come from the DNA, and the V and J calls and clone size come from that table. The sample has over 110,000 clones; around 88% are singletons.

V is TRBV19 and J is TRBJ1-1, with 9 positions matching TRBD1. Specimen: peripheral blood. This receptor was taken from a human donor in a cohort sampled during active COVID-19. For the CDR3, the DNA is TGTGCCAGTAGAAAGACAGGGGGAACTGAAGCTTTCTTT. Its translation is CASRKTGGTEAFF.